This passage covers 13 T cell receptor beta chains from one sample sequenced in a study of T cell responses to AZD1222 COVID-19 vaccine. Data came from immunoSEQ multiplex PCR; TCRdb stores just in-frame clones and leaves some out. The sample shows some 170,000 clones, roughly 90% of them seen only once. This sample comprised peripheral blood, obtained 28 days after the second AZD1222 dose. These receptors were taken from an adult who received the AZD1222 COVID-19 vaccine.

The V call is TRBV7-8, the J call TRBJ2-1, with D unclear. Germline assignment: CDR1 SGHVS and CDR2 FQNEAQ. This CDR3 is 12 amino acids long. Trimming shortened V by 5 bases and J by 6 bases, and 8 bases separated the two germline ends. DNA for the CDR3: TGTGCCAGCAGCAAGTCGTTCAATGAGCAGTTCTTC. This codes for CASSKSFNEQFF.

V gene TRBV12-5 combines with J gene TRBJ1-2; TRBD1 agrees at 9 bases. The germline V gene encodes CDR1 LGHNT and CDR2 FRNRAP. The CDR3 sequence is 13 residues long. V shed 7 bases, J shed 6 bases, and the junction held 6 bases outside the gene matches. The CDR3 reads CASDLGQGHGYTF. The CDR3 coding sequence is TGTGCTAGTGACCTTGGACAGGGGCATGGCTACACCTTC.

The chain combines TRBV5-1 with TRBJ2-7; no firm D call. V was pared by 0 bases and J by 3 bases, with 7 bases between. Per germline, CDR1 SGHRS and CDR2 YFSETQ. CDR3 length: 13 amino acids. The CDR3 loop is CASSLVGFYEQYF. The CDR3 region has the DNA TGCGCCAGCAGCTTGGTGGGGTTCTACGAGCAGTACTTC.

This clone appeared a few times. V is TRBV19 and J is TRBJ2-3; 8 nucleotides match TRBD2. Trimming cost V 6 bases and J 1 base; bases outside gene matches: 0. The CDR3 has 13 amino acids. Germline V lookup: CDR1 LNHDA, CDR2 SQIVND (reference sequence). CDR3 region: CASRTSGTDTQYF. The CDR3 DNA follows: TGTGCCAGTAGGACTAGCGGCACAGATACGCAGTATTTT.

The chain has TRBV7-6 and TRBJ2-5; 9 positions agree with TRBD1. The CDR3 is 16 amino acids. CDR1 and CDR2 from the germline V gene are SGHVS and FNYEAQ. V lost 5 bases to trimming and J lost 3 bases; unmatched junction nucleotides: 10. CDR3 residues: CASSTTGTGYEETQYF. CDR3 DNA: TGTGCCAGCAGCACCACCGGGACAGGGTACGAAGAGACCCAGTACTTC.

This clone was detected once. The chain carries TRBV3-1 (or the pseudogene TRBV3-2) and TRBJ1-3; TRBD1 aligns across 7 bases. This CDR3 spans 16 amino acids. Germline V gene sequence: CDR1 LGHDT, CDR2 YNNKEL (reference sequence). Trimming cost V 1 base and J 2 bases; bases outside gene matches: 5. CDR3 region: CASSQANRGTGNTIYF. The DNA of the CDR3 is TGTGCCAGCAGCCAAGCGAACAGGGGTACTGGAAACACCATATATTTT.

This clone came up a few times. CDR3 loop: CASSEDGGTSGNTIYF. Here the CDR3 DNA reads TGTGCCAGCAGTGAAGATGGGGGGACCTCTGGAAACACCATATATTTT. The chain has TRBV6-1 and TRBJ1-3, with D tentatively TRBD1 (5 bases). Germline CDR1 reads MNHNS; CDR2 reads SASEGT. Trimming shortened V by 1 base and J by 0 bases, and 10 bases separated the two germline ends. The CDR3 runs to 16 residues.

This chain links TRBV30 with TRBJ1-4; TRBD1 matches 8 bases. The V gene's germline CDR1 is GTSNPN and CDR2 SVGIG (reference sequence). The CDR3 totals 13 residues. J gave up 9 bases and V 5 bases, and 8 bases lay outside the gene matches. The CDR3 is CAWGTDRGQKLFF. The CDR3 DNA follows: TGTGCCTGGGGTACAGACAGGGGACAAAAACTGTTTTTT.

This rearrangement joins TRBV4-1 to TRBJ2-1, with D possibly matching TRBD2 (6 bases). CDR1 and CDR2 from the germline V gene are MGHRA and YSYEKL. The V and J ends lost 3 bases and 4 bases respectively, with 19 bases between them. The CDR3 covers 17 residues. CDR3 nucleotides: TGCGCCAGCAGCCAGACGGACCGCGGACGGGGGTACAATGAGCAGTTCTTC. Translating it yields CASSQTDRGRGYNEQFF.

The chain couples TRBV6-5 to TRBJ1-5; 9 bases are a match to TRBD1. The CDR3 loop spans 13 amino acids. Germline V gives CDR1 MNHEY, CDR2 SVGAGI. Germline trimming cut 10 bases from V and 6 bases from J; bases unmatched to any gene: 7. CDR3 coding DNA: TGTGCCACCTCGGACAGGGGAGGTCAGCCCCAGCATTTT. Translation: CATSDRGGQPQHF.

The chain is built from TRBV19 and TRBJ1-1, with TRBD1 as a possible D gene (5 bases). This CDR3 region has 16 residues. Germline-derived CDR1 and CDR2 are LNHDA and SQIVND (reference sequence). V lost 4 bases, J lost 0 bases, and 15 bases lay in between. The CDR3 nucleotides are TGTGCCAGTAGTAGCCGGGGGGGTTACATGAACACTGAAGCTTTCTTT. Amino acids: CASSSRGGYMNTEAFF.

The chain joins TRBV11-2 to TRBJ1-1; unclear D gene. This CDR3 has 13 amino acids. Germline assignment: CDR1 SGHAT and CDR2 FQNNGV. V gave up 1 base and J gave up 11 bases, with 14 bases separating them. This CDR3 reads CASSLVATTPAFF. The CDR3 bases are TGTGCCAGCAGCTTAGTAGCGACAACGCCTGCTTTCTTT.

V gene TRBV5-6 combines with J gene TRBJ1-2; TRBD1 aligns across 7 bases. The CDR3 covers 14 residues. Germline lookup yields CDR1 SGHDT and CDR2 YYEEEE. The junction had 9 bases not matched to a gene; V was cut back by 2 bases and J by 8 bases. CDR3: CASSFKDRAGGYTF. Written as DNA, the CDR3 is TGTGCCAGCAGCTTCAAAGACAGGGCTGGCGGCTACACCTTC.